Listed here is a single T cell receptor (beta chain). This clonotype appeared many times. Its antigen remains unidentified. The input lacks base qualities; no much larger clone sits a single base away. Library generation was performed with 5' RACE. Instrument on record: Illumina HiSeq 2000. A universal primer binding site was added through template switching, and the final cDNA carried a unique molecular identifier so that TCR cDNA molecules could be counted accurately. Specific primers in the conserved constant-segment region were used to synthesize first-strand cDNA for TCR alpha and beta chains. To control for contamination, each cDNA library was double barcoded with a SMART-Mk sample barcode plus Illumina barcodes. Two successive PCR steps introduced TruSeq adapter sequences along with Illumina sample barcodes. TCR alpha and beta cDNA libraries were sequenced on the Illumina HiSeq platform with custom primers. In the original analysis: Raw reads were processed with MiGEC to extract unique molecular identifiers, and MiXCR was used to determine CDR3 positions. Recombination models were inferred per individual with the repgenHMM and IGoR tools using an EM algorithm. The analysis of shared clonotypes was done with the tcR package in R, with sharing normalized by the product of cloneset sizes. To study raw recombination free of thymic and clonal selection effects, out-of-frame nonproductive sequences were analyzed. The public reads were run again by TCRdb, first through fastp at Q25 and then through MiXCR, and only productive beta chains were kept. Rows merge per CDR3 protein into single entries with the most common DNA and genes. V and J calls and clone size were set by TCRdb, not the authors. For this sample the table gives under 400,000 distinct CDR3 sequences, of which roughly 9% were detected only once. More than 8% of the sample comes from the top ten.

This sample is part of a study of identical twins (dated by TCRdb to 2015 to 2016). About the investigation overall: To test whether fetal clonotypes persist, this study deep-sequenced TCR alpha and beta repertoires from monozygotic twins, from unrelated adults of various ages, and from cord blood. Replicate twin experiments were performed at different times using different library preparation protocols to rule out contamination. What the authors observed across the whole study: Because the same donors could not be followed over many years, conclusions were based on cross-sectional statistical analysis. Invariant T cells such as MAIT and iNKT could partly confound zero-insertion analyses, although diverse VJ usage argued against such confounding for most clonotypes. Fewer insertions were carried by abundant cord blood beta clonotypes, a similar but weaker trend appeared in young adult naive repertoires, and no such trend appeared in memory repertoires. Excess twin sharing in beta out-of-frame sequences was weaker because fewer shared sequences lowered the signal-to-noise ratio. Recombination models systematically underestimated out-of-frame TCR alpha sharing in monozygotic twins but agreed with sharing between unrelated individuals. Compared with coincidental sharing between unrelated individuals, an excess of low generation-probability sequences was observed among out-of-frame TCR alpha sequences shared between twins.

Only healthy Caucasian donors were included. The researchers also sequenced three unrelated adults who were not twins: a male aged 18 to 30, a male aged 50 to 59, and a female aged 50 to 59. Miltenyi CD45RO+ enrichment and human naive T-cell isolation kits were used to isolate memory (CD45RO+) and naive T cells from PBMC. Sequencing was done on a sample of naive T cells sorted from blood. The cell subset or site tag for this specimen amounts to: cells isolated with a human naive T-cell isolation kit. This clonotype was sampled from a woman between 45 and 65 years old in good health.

DNA sequence: TGTGCCAGCAATACAGACGATACGCAGTATTTT. Translated, this gives CASNTDDTQYF. The chain joins TRBV6-2 or TRBV6-3 to TRBJ2-3; the D gene is unclear. Trimming takes 7 bases from V and 6 bases from J, and the germline ends sit 8 bases apart. The CDR3, cysteine through phenylalanine, is 11 amino acids long. The kept DNA is CDR3 alone, 33 bases in frame from the first base. Based on the germline V gene, the CDR1 and CDR2 sequences are MNHEY and SVGEGT.